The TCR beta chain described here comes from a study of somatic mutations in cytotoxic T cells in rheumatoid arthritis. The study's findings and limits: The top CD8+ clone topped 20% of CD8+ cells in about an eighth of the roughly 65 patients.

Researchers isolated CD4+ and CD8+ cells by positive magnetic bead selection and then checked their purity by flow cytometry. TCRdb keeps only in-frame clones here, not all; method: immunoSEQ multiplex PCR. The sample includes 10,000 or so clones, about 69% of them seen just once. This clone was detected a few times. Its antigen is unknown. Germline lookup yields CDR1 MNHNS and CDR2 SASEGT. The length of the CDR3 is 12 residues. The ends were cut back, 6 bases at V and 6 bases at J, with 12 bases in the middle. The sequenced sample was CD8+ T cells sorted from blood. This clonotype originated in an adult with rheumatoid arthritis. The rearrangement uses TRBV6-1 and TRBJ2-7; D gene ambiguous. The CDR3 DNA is TGTGCCAGCAGGGCCGCCGGCAGCGAGCAGTACTTC. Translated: CASRAAGSEQYF.